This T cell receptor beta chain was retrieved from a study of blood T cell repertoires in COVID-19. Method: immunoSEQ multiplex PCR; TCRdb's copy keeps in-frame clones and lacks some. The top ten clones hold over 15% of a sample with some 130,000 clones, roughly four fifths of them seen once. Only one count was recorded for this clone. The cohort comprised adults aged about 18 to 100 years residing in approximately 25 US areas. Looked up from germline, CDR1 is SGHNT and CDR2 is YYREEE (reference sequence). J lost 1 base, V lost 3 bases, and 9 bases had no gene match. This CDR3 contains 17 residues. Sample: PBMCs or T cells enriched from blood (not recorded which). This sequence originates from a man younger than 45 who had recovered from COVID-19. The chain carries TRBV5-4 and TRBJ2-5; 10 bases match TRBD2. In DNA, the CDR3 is TGTGCCAGCAGCTCCCGCAGCGGGGGGGCCCTCCAAGAGACCCAGTACTTC. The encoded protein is CASSSRSGGALQETQYF.